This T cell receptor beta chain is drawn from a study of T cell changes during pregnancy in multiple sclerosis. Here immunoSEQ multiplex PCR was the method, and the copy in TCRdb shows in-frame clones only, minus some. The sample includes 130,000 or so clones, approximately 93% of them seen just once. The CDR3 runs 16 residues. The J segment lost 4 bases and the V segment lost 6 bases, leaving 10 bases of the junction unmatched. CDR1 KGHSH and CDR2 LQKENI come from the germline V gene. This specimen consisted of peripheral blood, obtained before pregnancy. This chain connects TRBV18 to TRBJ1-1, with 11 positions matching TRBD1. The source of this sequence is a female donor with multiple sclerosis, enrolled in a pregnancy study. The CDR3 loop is CASSPTGTGGSTEAFF. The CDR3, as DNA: TGTGCCAGCTCTCCGACCGGGACAGGGGGTAGCACTGAAGCTTTCTTT.